This T cell receptor (beta chain) is from a study of cytomegalovirus exposure and HLA in healthy donors. Points from the study as a whole: Investigators reported more than 150 TCR beta chains as tied to cytomegalovirus. For most TCR beta V segments, an earlier analysis put the productive rate at about 90% or about 30% of the time. As a later analysis showed, several of the most significant clusters appeared to be linked to common viral pathogens.

Amplification used 60 Vbeta primers and 13 Jbeta primers. The table came from immunoSEQ multiplex PCR; TCRdb's copy has only in-frame clones and leaves some out. The sample holds nearly 200,000 clones; about 79% are singletons and the top ten take about 0.094%. To note about this clone: Its antigen is undetermined.

Germline V gives CDR1 SGHTA, CDR2 FQGNSA. The CDR3 covers 15 residues. V lost 5 bases and J lost 4; bases outside the gene matches: 10. What was sequenced was PBMCs. The gene calls are TRBV7-2 and TRBJ1-1, with 7 positions matching TRBD1. The receptor was isolated from a boy aged 2-15 years in good health and CMV-seronegative. The CDR3 DNA sequence: TGTGCCAGCAGCGATCGGGACAGCCCTTTCACTGAAGCTTTCTTT. It yields the protein CASSDRDSPFTEAFF.